This TCR beta chain is from a study of T cell responses to AZD1222 COVID-19 vaccine. Study-level points and caveats: Females outnumbered males among donors, who were mostly white British; clonal diversity was possibly underestimated. An increase in Spike-specific TCR breadth and depth was observed after two AZD1222 doses. Seropositive status at baseline applied to only a handful of AZD1222 recipients.

To note about this clone: Its antigen is unknown.

V was cut by 3 bases and J by 6 bases, with 9 bases left in between. The CDR3 is 13 residues long. Generated by immunoSEQ multiplex PCR, the TCRdb table keeps only in-frame clones and is missing some. The sample consists of around 100,000 clones, under 95% of them appearing once. The sequencing used peripheral blood, collected on day 0 of AZD1222 vaccination. This clonotype was sampled from an adult in good health. This rearrangement joins TRBV12-3 or TRBV12-4 to TRBJ1-5; no clear D. In DNA, the CDR3 is TGTGCCAGCAGTTTTGGAGCAGCTCAGCCCCAGCATTTT. Encoded protein: CASSFGAAQPQHF.